This TCR beta chain was recovered during a study of B cell selection in AIRE deficiency. Study conclusions and caveats: Only approximately 9.2% of approximately 3,700 shared Treg sequences were patient-specific; 30% to 35% healthy-specific. With only TCRbeta sequenced, less than 45% of shared healthy Treg sequences overlapped Tconv.

V lost 0 bases to trimming and J lost 4 bases; unmatched junction nucleotides: 6. This CDR3 is built from 15 residues. The germline V gene has CDR1 SGHDT and CDR2 YYEEEE. The protocol was immunoSEQ multiplex PCR, while the TCRdb copy is restricted to in-frame clones and leaves out a portion. The table records about 22,000 clones, around 90% of them present only once. Regulatory T cells were sorted as CD4+CD25hiCD127low/negative. Details on this clone: What it binds is not known.

The specimen was CD4+CD25+ Tregs sorted from PBMCs. This receptor was obtained from a human donor in good health. The gene calls are TRBV5-6 and TRBJ2-5; 7 bases line up with TRBD2. CDR3 in DNA: TGTGCCAGCAGCTTGGACTGGGGGGGGTCAGAGACCCAGTACTTC. Protein product: CASSLDWGGSETQYF.